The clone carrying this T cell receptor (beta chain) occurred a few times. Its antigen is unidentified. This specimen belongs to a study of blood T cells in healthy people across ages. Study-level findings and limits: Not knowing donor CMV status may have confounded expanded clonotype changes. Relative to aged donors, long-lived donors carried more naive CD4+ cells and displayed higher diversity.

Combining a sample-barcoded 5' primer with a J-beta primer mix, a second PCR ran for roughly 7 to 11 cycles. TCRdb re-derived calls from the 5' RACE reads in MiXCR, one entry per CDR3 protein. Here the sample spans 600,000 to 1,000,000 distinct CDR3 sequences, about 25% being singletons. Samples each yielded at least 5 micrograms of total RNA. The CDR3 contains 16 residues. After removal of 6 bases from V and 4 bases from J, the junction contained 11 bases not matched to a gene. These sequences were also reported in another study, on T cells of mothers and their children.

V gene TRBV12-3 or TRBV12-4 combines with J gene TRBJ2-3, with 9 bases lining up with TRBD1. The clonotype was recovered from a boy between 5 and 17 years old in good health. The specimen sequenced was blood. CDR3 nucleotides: TGTGCCAGCAGCCCCGGGACAGGGACGGGTTCAGATACGCAGTATTTT. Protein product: CASSPGTGTGSDTQYF.